This T cell receptor beta chain was observed in a study of spatial heterogeneity in lung cancer. Across the study: More beta-chain than alpha-chain sequences were consistently detected. Findings and caveats of the study: At tumor resection, ubiquitous expanded TCRs were detected in blood more often than later.

With 3 bases removed from V and 4 bases from J, the gap between germline ends came to 19 bases. The CDR3 is 16 residues long. CDR1 and CDR2 (germline): SGHRS, YFSETQ. Time point meaning: sample taken at primary tumor resection. Whole RNA came from tumor, nontumor lung or frozen PBMC and was sequenced without being sorted. There were some 70 donors, all of them untreated patients with early-stage non-small cell lung cancer. Every TCR cDNA molecule bore a unique molecular identifier. One entry per CDR3 protein results from TCRdb running MiXCR on the 5' RACE reads. The data contain 40,000 to 45,000 distinct CDR3 sequences, approximately 15% of them seen just once; the ten biggest clones take up around 56%. With regard to this clonotype: Its antigen remains unknown.

The origin of this receptor is a male donor with early-stage non-small cell lung cancer. Sequencing used PBMCs, obtained at surgery. V usage is TRBV5-1 and J usage is TRBJ1-1, with a weak D call TRBD1 (6 bases). The CDR3 loop reads CASSWRIGQGSTEAFF. CDR3 DNA sequence: TGCGCCAGCAGCTGGCGGATAGGTCAGGGGTCCACTGAAGCTTTCTTT.